This TCR beta chain was recorded in a study of T cell responses to AZD1222 COVID-19 vaccine. In its sample, this clone was seen a few times. Its target is unknown. Measured with immunoSEQ multiplex PCR; TCRdb has only the in-frame clones, and not every one. This table has approximately 180,000 clones, 92% appearing once. Germline-derived CDR1 and CDR2 are KGHSH and LQKENI. This CDR3 contains 15 residues. V was pared by 6 bases and J by 4 bases, with 18 bases between. Findings of the study overall: Repertoire sampling was restricted to post-peak T cell response timepoints.

The source was peripheral blood, collected on day 0 of AZD1222 vaccination. The receptor was isolated from an adult in good health. The chain joins TRBV18 to TRBJ2-5; tentative D call: TRBD2 (5 bases). CDR3 sequence: CASSPDLRSGETQYF. The CDR3 DNA reads TGTGCCAGCTCCCCGGACTTGAGGTCGGGAGAGACCCAGTACTTC.